One T cell receptor (beta chain) is described in this entry. Its specificity is unknown. This sample is drawn from a study of CD8+ T cells in alopecia areata. Study results and caveats: Tofacitinib significantly brought down scalp clonality and expanded CD8+ clones among top 100.

Treatment given: oral pan-JAK inhibitor, 5-10 mg twice daily. V dropped 3 bases and J dropped 3 bases, with 11 bases sitting between them. CDR1 is MNHNS and CDR2 is SASEGT in the germline V gene. This CDR3 spans 14 amino acids. Following RNA extraction, reverse transcription yielded cDNA that acted as the sequencing template. Only in-frame clones appear in the TCRdb table, and some are missing; sequencing was by immunoSEQ multiplex PCR. The table has approximately 160,000 clones, less than 70% seen once. The sequence was obtained from a human donor with alopecia areata. This chain uses TRBV6-1 with TRBJ1-1; D is uncertain. Sequences were derived from CD4+ T cells sorted from blood, sampled at week 24, from a patient treated with tofacitinib. CDR3 nucleotide sequence: TGTGCCAGCAGTGACGTATTGTGGGACACTGAAGCTTTCTTT. Protein product: CASSDVLWDTEAFF.